The entry below describes one T cell receptor beta chain. The data derive from a study of shared clonotypes between healthy human individuals. This CDR3 contains 14 residues. The germline V gene has CDR1 MNHEY and CDR2 SMNVEV (reference sequence). V was clipped by 6 bases and J by 4 bases, with 15 bases between them. Authors' data handling: ImmunoSEQ junction-only sequences lacked quality scores, so their filtering differed. TCRdb keeps only in-frame clones here, not all; method: immunoSEQ multiplex PCR. That table gives V, J and clone size, and the DNA gave D and trimming. The sample lists approximately 500,000 clones, roughly 80% seen once, with approximately 11% in the top ten.

The sequenced sample consisted of PBMCs. The J gene is TRBJ1-2, the V gene TRBV27, with D maybe TRBD1 (5 bases). The sequence was collected from a woman between 40 and 55 years old in good health. Some clones in this sample may be carry-over from other donors' samples. CDR3: CASSNLGDGYGYTF. In nucleotides, the CDR3 is TGTGCCAGCAGCAACCTTGGGGACGGCTATGGCTACACCTTC.